This TCR beta chain was sequenced during a study of regulatory T cells in long-lasting Graves disease. Time point defined: newly diagnosed GD, antithyroid drugs for less than 3 months. The authors made the TCR library using RNA they extracted from PBMCs. For TCR beta, libraries came from iRepertoire HTBI primers and Arm-PCR of CDR3 regions. TCRdb redid the calling of the multiplex PCR reads with MiXCR, one entry per CDR3 protein. The data hold over 300,000 distinct CDR3 sequences, with about a sixth observed a single time. In its sample, this clonotype was seen once. A much larger clone sits a single nucleotide away, making a read error possible. The CDR3 runs 16 residues. Germline trimming cut 4 bases from V and 0 bases from J; bases unmatched to any gene: 6. The germline gives CDR1 SGHKS, CDR2 YYEKEE (reference sequence).

The specimen comprised peripheral blood mononuclear cells (PBMCs), sampled at new diagnosis, from a patient treated with antithyroid drugs. The chain joins TRBV5-5 to TRBJ1-1; 10 bases agree with TRBD1. This TCR was sampled from a female donor with Graves disease. CDR3 protein: CASSLGQGIMNTEAFF. The CDR3 bases are TGTGCCAGCAGCCTGGGACAGGGGATCATGAACACTGAAGCTTTCTTT.